The rows below give T cell receptor beta chains drawn from one sample of a study of T cell responses to AZD1222 COVID-19 vaccine. Libraries were prepared by immunoSEQ multiplex PCR; TCRdb keeps only in-frame clonotypes and omits some of them. The table records under 200,000 clones, about 90% of them present only once. Source: peripheral blood, taken on day 0 of MenACWY control vaccination. The receptors were sampled from an adult in good health. Both conserved end residues are part of each CDR3. A D gene is named only where the DNA matches it firmly. The size entry is marked missing in some rows and otherwise reads once, few, many or a size class.

v_call	j_call	d_call	clone_size	cdr3_length	cdr3_nt	cdr3_aa
TRBV3-1/TRBV3-2	TRBJ1-4	NA	NA	14	TGTGCCAGCAGCCAAGGCAGGGGTGAGGAAAAACTGTTTTTT	CASSQGRGEEKLFF
TRBV9	TRBJ1-4	NA	NA	15	TGTGCCAGCAGCGTAGGCGTGACAGGAGGGGAAAAACTGTTTTTT	CASSVGVTGGEKLFF
TRBV4-2	TRBJ2-2	NA	NA	15	TGTGCCAGCAGCCAAGCGATACAGGGAACCGGGGAGCTGTTTTTT	CASSQAIQGTGELFF
TRBV15	TRBJ1-6	NA	NA	15	TGTGCCACCAGCATGCAGAGCTCCTATAATTCACCCCTCCACTTT	CATSMQSSYNSPLHF
TRBV5-1	TRBJ1-4	NA	NA	15	TGCGCCAGCAGCTTACCCGGGACAACTAATGAAAAACTGTTTTTT	CASSLPGTTNEKLFF
TRBV28	TRBJ2-7	TRBD1	NA	15	TGTGCCAGCAGTCAACGGACAGGGAGGTCCTACGAGCAGTACTTC	CASSQRTGRSYEQYF
TRBV6-5	TRBJ2-7	TRBD2	NA	15	TGTGCCAGCAGTTCCCCAAGCGGGAGGGTCTACGAGCAGTACTTC	CASSSPSGRVYEQYF
TRBV5-1	TRBJ2-5	NA	NA	14	TGCGCCAGCAGCCCGAGACAGGCACAAGAGACCCAGTACTTC	CASSPRQAQETQYF
TRBV15	TRBJ1-2	NA	NA	15	TGTGCCACCAGCAGGGCCATTGCCAGGGGAGATGGCTACACCTTC	CATSRAIARGDGYTF
TRBV30	TRBJ1-2	NA	NA	14	TGTGCCTGGAGTGGTAGTGGGGGGAACTATGGCTACACCTTC	CAWSGSGGNYGYTF
TRBV7-3	TRBJ1-1	NA	NA	14	TGTGCCAGCAGCTTAACGGGCGTGGACACTGAAGCTTTCTTT	CASSLTGVDTEAFF
TRBV9	TRBJ2-3	NA	NA	15	TGTGCCAGCAGCGTAGTGGGGGTGGTCACAGATACGCAGTATTTT	CASSVVGVVTDTQYF
TRBV18	TRBJ2-7	NA	NA	12	TGTGCCAGCTCACCCGGGGATTACGAGCAGTACTTC	CASSPGDYEQYF
TRBV4-3	TRBJ2-1	NA	NA	12	TGCGCCAGCAGCCAAGCTCAGAATGAGCAGTTCTTC	CASSQAQNEQFF
TRBV13	TRBJ2-1	TRBD2	NA	16	TGTGCCAGCAGCACCCTCCCAGAGCGGGAGAGCAATGAGCAGTTCTTC	CASSTLPERESNEQFF
TRBV9	TRBJ1-3	NA	NA	18	TGTGCCAGCAGCGTAAATTATGGGTTTGGATTATCTGGAAACACCATATATTTT	CASSVNYGFGLSGNTIYF
TRBV9	TRBJ2-1	NA	few	15	TGTGCCAGCAGCGTAGCCGGCAGGGTTTACAATGAGCAGTTCTTC	CASSVAGRVYNEQFF
TRBV7-8	TRBJ2-6	NA	NA	17	TGTGCCAGCAGCTCCAGAACAGTTAGCTCTGGGGCCAACGTCCTGACTTTC	CASSSRTVSSGANVLTF
TRBV7-9	TRBJ1-1	TRBD1	NA	14	TGTGCCAGCAGCCCGTCGACAGGGTTTACTGAAGCTTTCTTT	CASSPSTGFTEAFF
TRBV27	TRBJ1-1	NA	NA	14	TGTGCCAGCAGTCCAAGAACAGGAAACACTGAAGCTTTCTTT	CASSPRTGNTEAFF
TRBV19	TRBJ1-6	NA	NA	16	TGTGCCAGTAGCCGACGGAGTAGCTCCTATAATTCACCCCTCCACTTT	CASSRRSSSYNSPLHF
TRBV7-6	TRBJ2-1	NA	NA	18	TGTGCCAGCAGCTTAGAGCATAGGACAGCGATCAGCTACAATGAGCAGTTCTTC	CASSLEHRTAISYNEQFF
TRBV3-1/TRBV3-2	TRBJ2-7	TRBD2	NA	16	TGTGCCAGCAGCCGAGGGACTAGCGGGGGACAGTACGAGCAGTACTTC	CASSRGTSGGQYEQYF
TRBV6-2/TRBV6-3	TRBJ2-1	NA	NA	13	TGTGCCAGCAGCTGGAGTACGAACAATGAGCAGTTCTTC	CASSWSTNNEQFF
TRBV30	TRBJ1-1	NA	NA	13	TGTGCCTGGAGTCGATCGGTGAACACTGAAGCTTTCTTT	CAWSRSVNTEAFF
TRBV7-3	TRBJ2-5	NA	NA	14	TGTGCCAGCAGCGTCTCCGGGACCGGAGGGACCCAGTACTTC	CASSVSGTGGTQYF
TRBV29-1	TRBJ2-3	TRBD2	NA	15	TGCAGCGTTGAAGGACTAGCGGGGGGGACAGATACGCAGTATTTT	CSVEGLAGGTDTQYF
TRBV21-1	TRBJ1-5	NA	few	18	TGTGCCAGCAGCAAAGACGACAGTTTGGTATATACCAATCAGCCCCAGCATTTT	CASSKDDSLVYTNQPQHF
TRBV12-2	TRBJ1-3	NA	NA	17	TGTGCAAGTCGCTTAATGGGCGCCGGGAACTCTGGAAACACCATATATTTT	CASRLMGAGNSGNTIYF
TRBV9	TRBJ2-1	NA	NA	16	TGTGCCAGCAGCGGCACGGGGGGCAGCTCCTACAATGAGCAGTTCTTC	CASSGTGGSSYNEQFF
TRBV2	TRBJ1-2	TRBD1	NA	14	TGTGCCAGCAGCCCCAACAGGGGGATCTATGGCTACACCTTC	CASSPNRGIYGYTF
TRBV11-2	TRBJ1-1	TRBD1	NA	15	TGTGCCAGCAGCTTATACGGGACAGGGATCACTGAAGCTTTCTTT	CASSLYGTGITEAFF
TRBV14	TRBJ2-1	NA	NA	15	TGTGCCAGCAGCCGCGAGCGAGTAGGGGACAATGAGCAGTTCTTC	CASSRERVGDNEQFF
TRBV18	TRBJ1-5	TRBD1	once	15	TGTGCCAGCTCGCCGGGACAGTCGGGCAATCAGCCCCAGCATTTT	CASSPGQSGNQPQHF
TRBV19	TRBJ2-1	NA	NA	11	TGTGCCAGTAGTATATACAATGAGCAGTTCTTC	CASSIYNEQFF
TRBV7-6	TRBJ2-7	TRBD1	NA	17	TGTGCCAGCAGCTTAATCGGACAAGGACAGGGCTCCTACGAGCAGTACTTC	CASSLIGQGQGSYEQYF
TRBV4-1	TRBJ2-1	TRBD2	NA	17	TGCGCCAGCAGCCAAGCTGTCGTCCTAGCGGGGAAAAATGAGCAGTTCTTC	CASSQAVVLAGKNEQFF